This T cell receptor (beta chain) originates from a study of blood T cells in healthy people across ages. Study observations and caveats: A roughly linear fall in TCR beta diversity per million T cells was seen with increasing age.

A second 7 to 11 cycle PCR used barcoded and J-beta primers. In TCRdb, the 5' RACE reads were re-called with MiXCR into one record per CDR3 protein. The profile shows about 780,000 distinct CDR3 sequences, roughly 46% of them singletons. This clonotype appeared a few times. The antigen is not known. Extracted total RNA amounted to at least 5.5 micrograms for each sample. This receptor was obtained from a man at least 80 years old in good health. The sequenced material came from blood.

The CDR3: CASSQESRGDTQYF. The DNA of the CDR3 is TGTGCCAGCAGCCAAGAAAGCAGGGGAGATACGCAGTATTTT. V is TRBV14 and J is TRBJ2-3; weak D call: TRBD1 (6 bases). The germline V gene encodes CDR1 SGHDN and CDR2 FVKESK. The CDR3 totals 14 residues. Trimming took 0 bases from V and 5 from J, leaving 9 bases between them.